The clone carrying this T cell receptor (beta chain) was observed at least ten times. This record belongs to a study of neurological immune-mediated disorders. The CDR3 covers 14 residues. The V segment lost 5 bases and the J segment 8 bases; nucleotides outside the gene matches: 11. Germline V CDR1 and CDR2: SGHAT, FQNNGV. Unsorted libraries were prepared from 2 million PBMCs that had been stored at -80 C. Via MiXCR, TCRdb re-called the 5' RACE reads, giving one row per CDR3 protein. The sample yields 45,000 to 50,000 distinct CDR3 sequences, over 20% seen once. This clonotype was sampled from a woman in her 70s in good health. The V gene is TRBV11-2, the J gene TRBJ2-5; TRBD2 matches at 7 bases. Sequencing input: PBMCs. The CDR3 DNA reads TGTGCCAGCAGCGGTCCGGGGAGGGCCGTTACCCAGTACTTC. Residues: CASSGPGRAVTQYF. Supplemented by reference TRBV11-2 and TRBJ2-5, the full variable domain reads EAGVAQSPRYKIIEKRQSVAFWCNPISGHATLYWYQQILGQGPKLLIQFQNNGVVDDSQLPKDRFSAERLKGVDSTLKIQPAKLEDSAVYLCASSGPGRAVTQYFGPGTRLLVL.